These 21 T cell receptor beta chains were all obtained from the same sample, sequenced in a study of response to subunit inactivated influenza vaccine. TCRdb re-called the RT-PCR reads with MiXCR, one entry per CDR3 protein. The sample includes hundreds of thousands of distinct CDR3 sequences, about 11% of them seen just once. This sample was also put to use in a study of T cells expressing NK-cell markers. From that report: The cDNA for TCR beta came from 5'RACE template switching with UMIs.

The input for sequencing was PBMCs from blood, taken on the day of vaccination. These receptors all stem from a man between 50 and 59 years old who received an inactivated influenza vaccine.

This clonotype has only a few counts. The genes are TRBV7-2 and TRBJ1-1; weak D call: TRBD1 (5 bases). Trimming took off 4 bases at V and 11 bases at J, with 14 bases between the two ends. The CDR3 has 12 residues. Per germline, CDR1 SGHTA and CDR2 FQGNSA. CDR3 amino acids: CASSSDRGRAFF. CDR3 nucleotides: TGTGCCAGCAGCTCCGACCGGGGGAGGGCTTTCTTT.

This clonotype was counted a few times. The chain joins TRBV5-1 to TRBJ2-2, with D possibly TRBD2 on 5 matching bases. CDR3 length: 14 residues. V shed 6 bases and J shed 6 bases, with 15 bases lying between them. Per germline, CDR1 SGHRS and CDR2 YFSETQ. The CDR3 protein is CASTLLGSSGELFF. The CDR3 bases are TGCGCCAGCACTCTTTTAGGGAGTTCCGGGGAGCTGTTTTTT.

The rearrangement uses TRBV20-1 and TRBJ1-2; 7 bases align to TRBD1. CDR1 DFQATT and CDR2 SNEGSKA come from the germline V gene (reference sequence). V was clipped by 0 bases and J by 3 bases; unmatched bases: 4. The CDR3 length is 14 residues. CDR3 sequence reads: CSARDRDRDYGYTF. In DNA form, the CDR3 reads TGCAGTGCTAGAGACCGGGACAGAGACTATGGCTACACCTTC.

This clonotype turned up a few times. The gene calls are TRBV5-4 and TRBJ1-1, with TRBD1 matching 8 bases. The length of the CDR3 is 16 residues. Germline trimming cut 2 bases from V and 5 bases from J; bases unmatched to any gene: 11. Germline assignment: CDR1 SGHNT and CDR2 YYREEE (reference sequence). The CDR3 loop reads CASSLGGGQVFTEAFF. The DNA of the CDR3 is TGTGCCAGCAGCTTAGGTGGGGGACAGGTTTTTACTGAAGCTTTCTTT.

V gene TRBV15 combines with J gene TRBJ2-3, with D uncertain. The CDR3 runs 16 residues. Per germline, CDR1 LNHNV and CDR2 YYDKDF (reference sequence). Trimming left V 0 bases short and J 0 bases short, with 10 bases between. This chain's CDR3 is CATSRDRSTSTDTQYF. The CDR3 DNA is TGTGCCACCAGCAGAGATAGGTCTACCAGCACAGATACGCAGTATTTT. Full variable domain (rest looked up from reference TRBV15 and TRBJ2-3): DAMVIQNPRYQVTQFGKPVTLSCSQTLNHNVMYWYQQKSSQAPKLLFHYYDKDFNNEADTPDNFQSRRPNTSFCFLDIRSPGLGDTAMYLCATSRDRSTSTDTQYFGPGTRLTVL.

This clonotype has more than one count but fewer than ten. The chain is built from TRBV4-1 and TRBJ2-3; 8 bases fit TRBD1. There are 15 residues in the CDR3. V gave up 5 bases and J gave up 5 bases; unmatched junction bases: 9. Germline CDR1 MGHRA, CDR2 YSYEKL. As DNA, the CDR3 is TGCGCCAGCAGCTTCGTCGGGACAGGTCAAGATACGCAGTATTTT. Translated, it gives CASSFVGTGQDTQYF.

The rearrangement uses TRBV5-1 and TRBJ1-2, with 7 bases lining up with TRBD1. From germline, CDR1 is SGHRS and CDR2 YFSETQ. The length of the CDR3 is 16 residues. V dropped 3 bases and J dropped 1; count of bases not matched to a gene: 9. CDR3 protein: CASSSTGTEINYGYTF. Here the CDR3 DNA reads TGCGCCAGCAGCTCCACCGGGACAGAGATTAACTATGGCTACACCTTC. The variable domain in full, with the rest retrieved from reference TRBV5-1 and TRBJ1-2, is KAGVTQTPRYLIKTRGQQVTLSCSPISGHRSVSWYQQTPGQGLQFLFEYFSETQRNKGNFPGRFSGRQFSNSRSEMNVSTLELGDSALYLCASSSTGTEINYGYTFGSGTRLTVV.

This clonotype was seen a handful of times. The chain has TRBV20-1 and TRBJ2-4; 7 bases match TRBD1. The trim removed 7 bases at V and 0 bases at J, leaving 12 bases unmatched. Germline lookup yields CDR1 DFQATT and CDR2 SNEGSKA (reference sequence). The CDR3 covers 16 residues. In DNA, the CDR3 is TGCAGTGTTAAACAGGGGACCCACTTAGCCAAAAACATTCAGTACTTC. Its protein is CSVKQGTHLAKNIQYF.

This clonotype was seen a few times. V usage is TRBV7-2 and J usage is TRBJ1-1; D might be TRBD1 (6 bases). CDR3 length: 16 residues. Germline assignment: CDR1 SGHTA and CDR2 FQGNSA. Trimming removed 5 bases at V and 4 bases at J, with 20 bases between. The CDR3 loop reads CASSPRTAPGGTEAFF. In DNA, the CDR3 is TGTGCCAGCAGCCCGAGGACAGCCCCTGGGGGCACTGAAGCTTTCTTT.

DNA for the CDR3: TGTGCCAGCAGCCCGGTGACAGGGGGGTTGCACGAGCAGTACTTC. This translates into CASSPVTGGLHEQYF. The J gene is TRBJ2-7, the V gene TRBV28, with 9 bases matching TRBD1. Unmatched junction bases numbered 11, after V lost 6 bases and J lost 5 bases. Per the germline V gene, CDR1 is MDHEN and CDR2 is SYDVKM. The CDR3 is 15 amino acids.

This clonotype was observed many times. This sequence joins TRBV5-1 and TRBJ1-6, with TRBD1 as a possible D gene (6 bases). Deletions cut 0 bases from V and 0 bases from J, with 13 bases between. The CDR3 runs 18 residues. Germline CDR1 is SGHRS and CDR2 is YFSETQ. The CDR3 sequence is CASSLDRVDSSYNSPLHF. The CDR3 coding sequence is TGCGCCAGCAGCTTGGACAGGGTCGATAGCTCCTATAATTCACCCCTCCACTTT.

This clonotype was observed a handful of times. The rearrangement uses TRBV12-3 or TRBV12-4 and TRBJ2-5; weak D call: TRBD2 (5 bases). This CDR3 has 13 amino acids. V was trimmed by 6 bases and J by 4 bases, leaving 12 bases between them. The CDR3 here is CASRRFGGETQYF. The DNA for the CDR3 is TGTGCCAGCAGGCGTTTTGGAGGAGAGACCCAGTACTTC.

The CDR3 nucleotides read TGTGCCAGCAGCTTAGTAGCGGGAGGGCCCGGATACGAGCAGTACTTC. It is translated as CASSLVAGGPGYEQYF. V usage is TRBV11-2 and J usage is TRBJ2-7, with TRBD2 matching 11 bases. This CDR3 spans 16 amino acids. The ends lost 1 base at V and 4 bases at J; junction bases unmatched: 6. The germline CDR1 and CDR2 sequences are SGHAT and FQNNGV.

This clonotype was seen many times. This chain links TRBV18 with TRBJ1-4; D is perhaps TRBD1 (6 bases). This CDR3 has 14 residues. Between the trimmed V and J ends, which lost 3 bases and 8 bases, there was a span of 13 bases. Germline lookup yields CDR1 KGHSH and CDR2 LQKENI. DNA of the CDR3: TGTGCCAGCTCACCCCCGGGGGCGCGGGAAAAACTGTTTTTT. Translation gives CASSPPGAREKLFF.

About this clonotype itself: A much bigger clone sits one base away, suggesting this may be a read error. The chain carries TRBV10-3 and TRBJ2-7; no reliable D call. CDR3 size: 12 residues. Germline loops: CDR1 ENHRY, CDR2 SYGVKD. Deletions cut 7 bases from V and 2 bases from J, with 9 bases between. The CDR3 loop reads CAINEGPYEQYF. The CDR3 bases are TGTGCCATCAATGAAGGTCCCTACGAGCAGTACTTC.

This sequence joins TRBV29-1 and TRBJ2-5, with a weak D call TRBD2 (6 bases). Looked up from germline, CDR1 is SQVTM and CDR2 is ANQGSEA. This CDR3 is 14 amino acids long. The V end lost 2 bases, the J end lost 7 bases, and 17 bases lay between the germline ends. CDR3 sequence: CSVESGLRTGTQYF. CDR3 bases: TGCAGCGTTGAATCGGGACTCCGAACGGGGACCCAGTACTTC.

This clonotype was detected only a few times. CDR3 sequence reads: CASSQSVRRNQPQHF. The CDR3, as DNA: TGTGCCAGCAGCCAATCGGTGCGACGCAATCAGCCCCAGCATTTT. The chain employs TRBV3-1 and TRBJ1-5, with D unresolved. The CDR3 is 15 residues long. The germline V gene has CDR1 LGHDT and CDR2 YNNKEL (reference sequence). V was clipped by 2 bases and J by 2 bases, with 10 bases between them.

This clonotype occurred a few times. J is TRBJ1-5 and V is TRBV5-6; 9 nucleotides agree with TRBD1. With V trimmed by 4 bases and J by 4 bases, 6 bases remained unmatched. In germline, CDR1 is SGHDT, CDR2 YYEEEE. The CDR3 consists of 15 residues. CDR3 sequence (DNA): TGTGCCAGCAGCAACGACGGGACAGGGAATCAGCCCCAGCATTTT. Translation gives CASSNDGTGNQPQHF.

The table lists this clonotype with many counts. The chain links TRBV29-1 to TRBJ1-2; 10 nucleotides match TRBD1. The length of the CDR3 is 13 residues. Germline trimming cut 5 bases from V and 8 bases from J; bases unmatched to any gene: 8. Germline values: CDR1 SQVTM, CDR2 ANQGSEA. CDR3 residues: CSVRQGADQGYTF. As DNA, the CDR3 is TGCAGCGTTAGACAGGGGGCGGATCAAGGCTACACCTTC.

V usage is TRBV20-1 and J usage is TRBJ2-7; TRBD2 agrees at 9 bases. Germline V gene lookup returns CDR1 DFQATT and CDR2 SNEGSKA (reference sequence). CDR3 length: 14 residues. The ends lost 6 bases at V and 1 base at J; junction bases unmatched: 7. CDR3 sequence reads: CSATRTSASYEQYF. The CDR3 DNA follows: TGCAGTGCAACTAGGACTAGCGCTTCCTACGAGCAGTACTTC.

The genes are TRBV4-2 and TRBJ2-6; TRBD2 agrees at 9 bases. The CDR3 has 19 amino acids. CDR1 is LGHNA, CDR2 YNFKEQ, per germline. With V trimmed by 2 bases and J by 3 bases, 11 bases remained unmatched. CDR3 protein: CASSQPALAGLVGANVLTF. In DNA form, the CDR3 reads TGTGCCAGCAGCCAACCGGCTCTAGCGGGACTCGTTGGGGCCAACGTCCTGACTTTC.